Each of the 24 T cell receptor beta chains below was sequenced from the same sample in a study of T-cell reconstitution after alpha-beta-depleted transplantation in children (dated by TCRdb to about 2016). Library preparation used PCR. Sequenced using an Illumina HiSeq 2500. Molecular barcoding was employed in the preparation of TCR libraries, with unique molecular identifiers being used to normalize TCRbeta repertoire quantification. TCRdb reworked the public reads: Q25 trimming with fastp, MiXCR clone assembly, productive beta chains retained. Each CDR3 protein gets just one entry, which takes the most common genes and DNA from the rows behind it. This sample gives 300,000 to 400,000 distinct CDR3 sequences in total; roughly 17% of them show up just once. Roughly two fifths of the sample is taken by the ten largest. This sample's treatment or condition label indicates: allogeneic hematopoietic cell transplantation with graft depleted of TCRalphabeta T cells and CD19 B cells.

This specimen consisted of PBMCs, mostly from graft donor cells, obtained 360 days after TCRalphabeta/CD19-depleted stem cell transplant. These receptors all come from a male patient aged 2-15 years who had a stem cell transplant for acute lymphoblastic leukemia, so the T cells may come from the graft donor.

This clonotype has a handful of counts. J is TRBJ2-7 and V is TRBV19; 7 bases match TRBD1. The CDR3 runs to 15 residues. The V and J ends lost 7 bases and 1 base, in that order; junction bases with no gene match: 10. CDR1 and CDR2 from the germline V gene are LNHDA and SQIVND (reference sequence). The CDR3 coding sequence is TGTGCCAGTAAATACAAGTGGGACAGTTCCTACGAGCAGTACTTC. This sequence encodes CASKYKWDSSYEQYF.

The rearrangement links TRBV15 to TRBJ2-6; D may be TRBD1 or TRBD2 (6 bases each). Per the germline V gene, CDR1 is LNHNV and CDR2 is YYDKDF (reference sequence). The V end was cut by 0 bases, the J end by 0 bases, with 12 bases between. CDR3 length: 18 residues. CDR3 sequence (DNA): TGTGCCACCAGCAGAGATCGGGGGCCCACCTCTGGGGCCAACGTCCTGACTTTC. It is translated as CATSRDRGPTSGANVLTF.

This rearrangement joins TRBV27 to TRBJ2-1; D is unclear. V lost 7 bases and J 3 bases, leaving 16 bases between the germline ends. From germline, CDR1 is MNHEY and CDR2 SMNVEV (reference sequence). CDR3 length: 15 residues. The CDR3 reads CASTEWGGLYNEQFF. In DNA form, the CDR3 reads TGTGCCAGCACTGAATGGGGTGGGCTCTACAATGAGCAGTTCTTC.

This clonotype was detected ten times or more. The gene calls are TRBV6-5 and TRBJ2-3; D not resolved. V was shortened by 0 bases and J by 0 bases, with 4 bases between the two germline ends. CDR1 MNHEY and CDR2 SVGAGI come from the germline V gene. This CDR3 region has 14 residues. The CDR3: CASSYSPSTDTQYF. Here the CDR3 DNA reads TGTGCCAGCAGTTACTCCCCGAGCACAGATACGCAGTATTTT.

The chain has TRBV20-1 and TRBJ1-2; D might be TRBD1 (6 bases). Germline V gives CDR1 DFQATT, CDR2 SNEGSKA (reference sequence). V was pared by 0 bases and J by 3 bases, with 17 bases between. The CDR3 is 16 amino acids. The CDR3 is CSARDLDRDTYYGYTF. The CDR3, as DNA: TGCAGTGCTAGAGACCTCGACCGGGACACGTACTATGGCTACACCTTC.

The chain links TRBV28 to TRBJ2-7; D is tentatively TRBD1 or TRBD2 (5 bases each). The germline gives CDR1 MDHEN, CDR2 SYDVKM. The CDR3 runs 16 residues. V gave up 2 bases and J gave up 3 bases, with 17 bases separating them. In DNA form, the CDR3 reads TGTGCCAGCAGTTTAGCCGGCTGGGGGAGCTACTACGAGCAGTACTTC. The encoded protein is CASSLAGWGSYYEQYF.

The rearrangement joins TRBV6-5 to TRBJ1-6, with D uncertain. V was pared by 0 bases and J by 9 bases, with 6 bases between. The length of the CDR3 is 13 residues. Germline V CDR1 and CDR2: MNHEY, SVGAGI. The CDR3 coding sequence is TGTGCCAGCAGTTACTCGATCGGTTCACCCCTCCACTTT. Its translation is CASSYSIGSPLHF.

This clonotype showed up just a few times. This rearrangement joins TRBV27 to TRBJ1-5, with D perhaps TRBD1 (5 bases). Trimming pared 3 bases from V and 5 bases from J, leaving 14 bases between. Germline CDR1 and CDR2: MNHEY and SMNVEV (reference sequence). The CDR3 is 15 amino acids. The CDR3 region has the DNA TGTGCCAGCAGTTTTGAGGGGAAAGGGGATCAGCCCCAGCATTTT. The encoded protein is CASSFEGKGDQPQHF.

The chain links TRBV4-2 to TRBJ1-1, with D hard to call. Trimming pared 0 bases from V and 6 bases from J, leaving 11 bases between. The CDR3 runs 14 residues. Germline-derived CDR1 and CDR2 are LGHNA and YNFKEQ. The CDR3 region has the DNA TGTGCCAGCAGCCAAGATCCCGCATCCCCTGAAGCTTTCTTT. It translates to CASSQDPASPEAFF.

The CDR3 coding sequence is TGCAGCGTTGCTGAGAGTGGAAACACCATATATTTT. Residues: CSVAESGNTIYF. This sequence joins TRBV29-1 and TRBJ1-3; D ambiguous. V was shortened by 4 bases and J by 3 bases, with 7 bases between the two germline ends. This CDR3 has 12 residues. Germline CDR1 and CDR2: SQVTM and ANQGSEA.

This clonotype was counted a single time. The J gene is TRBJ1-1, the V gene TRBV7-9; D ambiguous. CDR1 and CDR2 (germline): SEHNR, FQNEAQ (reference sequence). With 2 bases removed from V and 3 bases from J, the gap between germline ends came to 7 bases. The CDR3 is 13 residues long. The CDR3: CASSLWSDTEAFF. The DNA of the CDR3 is TGTGCCAGCAGCTTATGGTCGGACACTGAAGCTTTCTTT.

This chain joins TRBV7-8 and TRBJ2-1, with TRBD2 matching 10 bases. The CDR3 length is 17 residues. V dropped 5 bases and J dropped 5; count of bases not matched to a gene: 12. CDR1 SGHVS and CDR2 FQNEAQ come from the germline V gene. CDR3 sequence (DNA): TGTGCCAGCAGCCCGAAGCGGGTCCTAGCGGGGGACAATGAGCAGTTCTTC. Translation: CASSPKRVLAGDNEQFF.

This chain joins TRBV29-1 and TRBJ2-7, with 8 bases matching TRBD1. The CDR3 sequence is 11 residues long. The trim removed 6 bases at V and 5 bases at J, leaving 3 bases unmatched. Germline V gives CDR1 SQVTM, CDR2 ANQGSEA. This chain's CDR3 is CSVRTGHEQYF. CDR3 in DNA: TGCAGCGTACGGACAGGGCACGAGCAGTACTTC.

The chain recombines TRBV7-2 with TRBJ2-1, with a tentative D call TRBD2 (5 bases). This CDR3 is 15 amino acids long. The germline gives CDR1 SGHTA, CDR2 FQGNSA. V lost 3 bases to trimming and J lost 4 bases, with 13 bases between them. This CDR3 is CASSLALAQYNEQFF. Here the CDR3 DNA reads TGTGCCAGCAGCTTGGCCCTAGCACAGTACAATGAGCAGTTCTTC. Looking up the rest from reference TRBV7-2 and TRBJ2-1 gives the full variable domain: GAGVSQSPSNKVTEKGKDVELRCDPISGHTALYWYRQSLGQGLEFLIYFQGNSAPDKSGLPSDRFSAERTGGSVSTLTIQRTQQEDSAVYLCASSLALAQYNEQFFGPGTRLTVL.

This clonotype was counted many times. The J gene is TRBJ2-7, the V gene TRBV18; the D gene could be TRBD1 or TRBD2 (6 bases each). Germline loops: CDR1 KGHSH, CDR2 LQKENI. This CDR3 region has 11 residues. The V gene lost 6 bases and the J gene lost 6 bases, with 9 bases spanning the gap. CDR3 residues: CASSGGLEQYF. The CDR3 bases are TGTGCCAGCTCCGGGGGCCTCGAGCAGTACTTC.

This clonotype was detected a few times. CDR3 DNA: TGTGCTAGTGGTTTGGTAACAGGAACTCGGGCAGGATCCACAGATACGCAGTATTTT. Translation: CASGLVTGTRAGSTDTQYF. The rearrangement links TRBV12-5 to TRBJ2-3, with a tentative D call TRBD1 (5 bases). Trimming took off 0 bases at V and 2 bases at J, with 21 bases between the two ends. The CDR3 is made up of 19 amino acids. CDR1 is LGHNT and CDR2 is FRNRAP in the germline V gene.

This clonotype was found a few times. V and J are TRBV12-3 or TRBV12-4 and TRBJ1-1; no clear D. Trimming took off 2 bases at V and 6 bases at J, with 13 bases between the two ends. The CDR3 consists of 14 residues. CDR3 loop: CASSLTLGSPEAFF. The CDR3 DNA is TGTGCCAGCAGTTTAACCCTCGGGAGCCCTGAAGCTTTCTTT.

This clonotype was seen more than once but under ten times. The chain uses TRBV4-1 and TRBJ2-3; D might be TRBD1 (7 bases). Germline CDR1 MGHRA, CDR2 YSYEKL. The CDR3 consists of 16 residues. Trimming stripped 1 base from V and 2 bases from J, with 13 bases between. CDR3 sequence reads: CASSQGQGGHTDTQYF. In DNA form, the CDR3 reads TGCGCCAGCAGCCAAGGTCAGGGGGGCCACACAGATACGCAGTATTTT.

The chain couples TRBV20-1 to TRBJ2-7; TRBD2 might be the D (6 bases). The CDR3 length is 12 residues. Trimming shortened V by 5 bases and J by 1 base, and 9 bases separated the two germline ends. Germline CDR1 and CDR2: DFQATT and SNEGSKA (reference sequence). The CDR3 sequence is CSALAESYEQYF. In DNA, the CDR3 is TGCAGTGCTTTAGCGGAGTCCTACGAGCAGTACTTC.

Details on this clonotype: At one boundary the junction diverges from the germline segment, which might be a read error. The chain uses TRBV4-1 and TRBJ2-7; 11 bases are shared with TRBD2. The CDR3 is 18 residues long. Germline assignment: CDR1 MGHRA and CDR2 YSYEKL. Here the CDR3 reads CASSQDVWGTSGSCEQYF. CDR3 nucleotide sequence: TGCGCCAGCAGCCAAGATGTATGGGGGACTAGCGGCTCCTGCGAGCAGTACTTC.

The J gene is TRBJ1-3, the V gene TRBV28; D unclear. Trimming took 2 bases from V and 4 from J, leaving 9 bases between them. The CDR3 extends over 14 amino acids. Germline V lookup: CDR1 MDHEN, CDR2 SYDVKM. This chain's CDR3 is CASSLGPMGNTIYF. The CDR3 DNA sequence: TGTGCCAGCAGTTTAGGCCCGATGGGAAACACCATATATTTT.

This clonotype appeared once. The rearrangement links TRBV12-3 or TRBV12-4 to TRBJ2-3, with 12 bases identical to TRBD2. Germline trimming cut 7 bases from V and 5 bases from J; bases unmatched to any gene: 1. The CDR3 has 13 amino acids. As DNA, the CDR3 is TGTGCCAGCACTAGCGGGAGGGGAGATACGCAGTATTTT. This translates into CASTSGRGDTQYF.

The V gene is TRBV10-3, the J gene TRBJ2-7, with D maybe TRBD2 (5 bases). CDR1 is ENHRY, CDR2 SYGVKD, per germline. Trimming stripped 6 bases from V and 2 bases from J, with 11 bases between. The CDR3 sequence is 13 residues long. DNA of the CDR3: TGTGCCATCAGCCCGGACTCAACCTACGAGCAGTACTTC. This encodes CAISPDSTYEQYF.

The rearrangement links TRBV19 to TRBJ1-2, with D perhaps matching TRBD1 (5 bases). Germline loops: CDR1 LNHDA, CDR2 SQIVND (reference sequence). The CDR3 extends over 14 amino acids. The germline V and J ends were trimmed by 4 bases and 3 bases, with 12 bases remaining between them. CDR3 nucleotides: TGTGCCAGTAGTAGGGACCGATCGGACTATGGCTACACCTTC. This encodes CASSRDRSDYGYTF. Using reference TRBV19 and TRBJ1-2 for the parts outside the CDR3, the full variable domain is DGGITQSPKYLFRKEGQNVTLSCEQNLNHDAMYWYRQDPGQGLRLIYYSQIVNDFQKGDIAEGYSVSREKKESFPLTVTSAQKNPTAFYLCASSRDRSDYGYTFGSGTRLTVV.